These T cell receptor beta chains were read from a single sample in a study of spatial heterogeneity in lung cancer. TCRdb used MiXCR to reprocess the 5' RACE reads, holding one entry per CDR3 protein. This table has about 7,000 distinct CDR3 sequences, around 7% appearing once. This specimen was PBMCs, taken at surgery. These receptor sequences come from a male donor with early-stage non-small cell lung cancer. CDR3s include the opening cysteine and the closing phenylalanine or tryptophan. Each record gives: D gene, V gene, clone size, J gene, CDR3 protein, CDR3 DNA. D genes are given only for firm matches. Not all rows give a size; the values are once, few, many and, for expanded clones, a class.

>TRBD1|TRBV2|many|TRBJ1-2
CASQQGAGDGYTF
TGTGCCAGCCAACAGGGGGCAGGGGACGGCTACACCTTC
>-|TRBV20-1|many|TRBJ2-1
CSARGVGF
TGCAGTGCTAGAGGCGTCGGATTC
>-|TRBV5-1|many|TRBJ2-3
CASSLQSTDTQYF
TGCGCCAGCAGCTTACAGAGCACAGATACGCAGTATTTT
>-|TRBV11-2|many|TRBJ1-4
CASSLQRGRSGNEKLFF
TGTGCCAGCAGCTTACAACGGGGACGCTCGGGTAATGAAAAACTGTTTTTT
>-|TRBV5-1|many|TRBJ2-2
CASSFAGRNTGELFF
TGCGCCAGCAGCTTCGCTGGGAGGAACACCGGGGAGCTGTTTTTT
>-|TRBV3-1|many|TRBJ1-2
CASSQDLEGNYGYTF
TGTGCCAGCAGCCAAGATCTTGAGGGGAACTATGGCTACACCTTC
>-|TRBV2|-|TRBJ1-5
CASSEIGAGNQPQHF
TGTGCCAGCAGTGAAATCGGAGCCGGCAATCAGCCCCAGCATTTT
>-|TRBV24-1|many|TRBJ1-5
CATPDRQASNQPQHF
TGTGCCACCCCGGATCGGCAGGCAAGCAATCAGCCCCAGCATTTT
>TRBD1|TRBV12-3/TRBV12-4|many|TRBJ1-1
CASSLLQGSVRAFF
TGTGCCAGCAGTTTACTACAGGGGTCGGTTCGAGCTTTCTTT
>-|TRBV20-1|many|TRBJ2-7
CSVLRGLSSYEQYF
TGCAGTGTTCTGAGGGGACTGAGCTCCTACGAGCAGTACTTC
>-|TRBV23-1|many|TRBJ2-1
CASSQLRTSRGNEQFF
TGCGCCAGCAGTCAATTACGGACTAGCAGGGGGAATGAGCAGTTCTTC
>-|TRBV28|many|TRBJ1-2
CASSSPTYGYTF
TGTGCCAGCAGTTCCCCGACATATGGCTACACCTTC
>-|TRBV11-2|few|TRBJ1-6
CASSPGSSPLHF
TGTGCCAGCAGCCCCGGCAGTTCACCCCTCCACTTT
>TRBD1|TRBV4-1|-|TRBJ2-7
CASSQDRGRFYEQYF
TGCGCCAGCAGCCAAGATAGGGGGCGCTTCTACGAGCAGTACTTC
>-|TRBV20-1|large|TRBJ2-1
CSAMTRPIGSSYNEQFF
TGCAGTGCTATGACCCGCCCAATTGGAAGCTCCTACAATGAGCAGTTCTTC
>-|TRBV7-8|few|TRBJ2-5
CASSLTVFQETQYF
TGTGCCAGCAGCCTGACAGTCTTCCAAGAGACCCAGTACTTC
>TRBD2|TRBV20-1|many|TRBJ2-5
CSACRMTSEETQYF
TGCAGTGCCTGCAGAATGACTAGCGAAGAGACCCAGTACTTC
>-|TRBV6-6|many|TRBJ2-6
CASSPTLSGANVLTF
TGTGCCAGCAGCCCTACCCTCTCTGGGGCCAACGTCCTGACTTTC